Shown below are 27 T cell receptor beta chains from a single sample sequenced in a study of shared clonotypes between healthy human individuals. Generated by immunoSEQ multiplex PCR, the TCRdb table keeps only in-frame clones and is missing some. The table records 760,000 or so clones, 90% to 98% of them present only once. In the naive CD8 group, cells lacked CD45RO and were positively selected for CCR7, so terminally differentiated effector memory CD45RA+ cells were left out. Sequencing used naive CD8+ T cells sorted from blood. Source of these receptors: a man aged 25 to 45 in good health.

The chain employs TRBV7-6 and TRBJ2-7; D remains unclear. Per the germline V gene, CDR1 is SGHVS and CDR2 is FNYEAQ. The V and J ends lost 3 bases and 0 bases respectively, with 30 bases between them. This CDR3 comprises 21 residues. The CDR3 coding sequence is TGTGCCAGCAGCTTCTTGCCAGAGGCTGGACCCGTTGAGTGGAGCTCCTACGAGCAGTACTTC. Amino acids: CASSFLPEAGPVEWSSYEQYF.

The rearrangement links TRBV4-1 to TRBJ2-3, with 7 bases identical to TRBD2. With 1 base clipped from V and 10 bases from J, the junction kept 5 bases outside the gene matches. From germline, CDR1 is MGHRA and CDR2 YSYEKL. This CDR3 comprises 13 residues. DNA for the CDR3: TGCGCCAGCAGCCAAGTGTTGGGGAGGGCGCAGTATTTT. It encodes CASSQVLGRAQYF.

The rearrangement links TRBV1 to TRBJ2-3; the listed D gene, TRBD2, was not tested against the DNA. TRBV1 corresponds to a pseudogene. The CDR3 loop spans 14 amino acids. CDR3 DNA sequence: TGCACCAACCCAAGCGGGAGAAAAACAGATACGCAGTATTTT. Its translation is CTNPSGRKTDTQYF.

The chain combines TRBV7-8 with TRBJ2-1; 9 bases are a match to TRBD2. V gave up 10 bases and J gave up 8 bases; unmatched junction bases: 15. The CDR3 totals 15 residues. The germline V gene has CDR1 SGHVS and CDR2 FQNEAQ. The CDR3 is CATDRSSGRKDEQFF. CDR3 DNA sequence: TGTGCCACCGACCGAAGTAGCGGGAGAAAGGATGAGCAGTTCTTC.

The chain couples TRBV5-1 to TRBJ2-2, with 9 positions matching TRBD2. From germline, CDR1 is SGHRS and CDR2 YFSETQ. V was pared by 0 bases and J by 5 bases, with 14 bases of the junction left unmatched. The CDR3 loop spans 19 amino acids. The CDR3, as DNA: TGCGCCAGCAGCTTGGCCAGCTCGGCGGCTAGCGGGATTACCGGGGAGCTGTTTTTT. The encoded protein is CASSLASSAASGITGELFF.

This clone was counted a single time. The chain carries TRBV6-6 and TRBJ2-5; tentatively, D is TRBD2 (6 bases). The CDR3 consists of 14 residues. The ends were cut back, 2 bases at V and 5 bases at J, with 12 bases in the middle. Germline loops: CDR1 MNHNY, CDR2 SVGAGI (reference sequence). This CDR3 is CASSYLSAGETQYF. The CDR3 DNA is TGTGCCAGCAGTTACCTCTCGGCGGGGGAGACCCAGTACTTC.

CDR3 loop: CASSHQGQERGYTF. DNA for the CDR3: TGTGCCAGCAGCCACCAAGGCCAGGAACGAGGCTACACCTTC. The rearrangement joins TRBV4-2 to TRBJ1-2; the D is unclear. This CDR3 is 14 amino acids long. The germline V and J ends were trimmed by 3 bases and 8 bases, with 16 bases remaining between them. Germline CDR1 LGHNA, CDR2 YNFKEQ.

Here the CDR3 reads CASSANRGAPSYEQYF. Written as DNA, the CDR3 is TGTGCCAGCAGCGCCAACAGGGGCGCCCCTTCCTACGAGCAGTACTTC. The chain carries TRBV9 and TRBJ2-7, with 7 nucleotides matching TRBD1. The length of the CDR3 is 16 residues. J gave up 1 base and V 3 bases, and 10 bases lay outside the gene matches. CDR1 is SGDLS, CDR2 YYNGEE, per germline.

The CDR3 region has the DNA TGTGCCAGCAGCCCATCTGGTGGCAGGGCCGCTAACTATGGCTACACCTTC. The encoded protein is CASSPSGGRAANYGYTF. The rearrangement links TRBV9 to TRBJ1-2, with D perhaps matching TRBD1 (5 bases). This CDR3 region has 17 residues. V was pared by 4 bases and J by 0 bases, with 19 bases between. Germline CDR1 reads SGDLS; CDR2 reads YYNGEE.

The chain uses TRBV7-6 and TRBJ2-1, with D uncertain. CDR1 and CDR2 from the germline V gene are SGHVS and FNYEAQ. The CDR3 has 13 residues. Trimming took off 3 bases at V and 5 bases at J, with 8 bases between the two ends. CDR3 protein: CASSFRINNEQFF. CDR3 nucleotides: TGTGCCAGCAGCTTTCGAATTAACAATGAGCAGTTCTTC.

The CDR3 sequence is CASASGTSYEQYF. The CDR3 DNA is TGTGCCAGCGCTAGCGGGACCTCCTACGAGCAGTACTTC. This chain joins TRBV6-5 and TRBJ2-7; TRBD2 agrees at 9 bases. Germline CDR1 MNHEY, CDR2 SVGAGI. Germline trimming cut 8 bases from V and 0 bases from J; bases unmatched to any gene: 2. There are 13 residues in the CDR3.

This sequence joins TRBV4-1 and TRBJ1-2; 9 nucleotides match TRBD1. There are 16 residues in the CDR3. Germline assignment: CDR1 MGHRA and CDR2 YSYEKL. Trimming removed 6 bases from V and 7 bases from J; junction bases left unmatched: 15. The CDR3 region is CASSHLSGTGYSGYTF. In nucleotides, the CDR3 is TGCGCCAGCAGTCACCTTTCCGGGACAGGGTATAGTGGCTACACCTTC.

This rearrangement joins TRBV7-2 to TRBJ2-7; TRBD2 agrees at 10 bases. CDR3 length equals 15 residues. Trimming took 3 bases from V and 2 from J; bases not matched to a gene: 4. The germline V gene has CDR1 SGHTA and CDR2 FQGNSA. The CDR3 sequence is CASSLSSGSPYEQYF. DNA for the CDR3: TGTGCCAGCAGCTTGTCTAGCGGGAGTCCCTACGAGCAGTACTTC. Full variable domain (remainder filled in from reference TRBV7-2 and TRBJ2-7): GAGVSQSPSNKVTEKGKDVELRCDPISGHTALYWYRQSLGQGLEFLIYFQGNSAPDKSGLPSDRFSAERTGGSVSTLTIQRTQQEDSAVYLCASSLSSGSPYEQYFGPGTRLTVT.

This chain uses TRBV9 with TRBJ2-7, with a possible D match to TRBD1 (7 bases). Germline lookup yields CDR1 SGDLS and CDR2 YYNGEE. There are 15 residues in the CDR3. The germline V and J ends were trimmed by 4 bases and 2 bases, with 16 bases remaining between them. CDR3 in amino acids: CASSPGGTPTYEQYF. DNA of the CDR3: TGTGCCAGCAGCCCAGGGGGGACACCAACCTACGAGCAGTACTTC.

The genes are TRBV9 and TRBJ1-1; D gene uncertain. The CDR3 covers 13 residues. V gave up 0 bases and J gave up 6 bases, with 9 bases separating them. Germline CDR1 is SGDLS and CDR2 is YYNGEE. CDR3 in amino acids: CASSVVVAAEAFF. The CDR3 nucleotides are TGTGCCAGCAGCGTAGTGGTGGCGGCTGAAGCTTTCTTT.

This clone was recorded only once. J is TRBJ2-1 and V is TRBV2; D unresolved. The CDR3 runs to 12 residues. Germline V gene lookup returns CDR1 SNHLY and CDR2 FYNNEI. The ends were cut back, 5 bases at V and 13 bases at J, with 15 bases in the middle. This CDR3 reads CASSPRVDLQFF. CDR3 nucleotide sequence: TGTGCCAGCAGTCCCCGTGTAGACCTACAGTTCTTC.

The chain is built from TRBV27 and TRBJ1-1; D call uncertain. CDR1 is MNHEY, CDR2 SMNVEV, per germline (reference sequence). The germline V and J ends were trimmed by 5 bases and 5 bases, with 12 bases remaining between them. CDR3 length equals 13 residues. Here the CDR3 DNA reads TGTGCCAGCAGTAGTGGGGTTTGGACTGAAGCTTTCTTT. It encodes CASSSGVWTEAFF.

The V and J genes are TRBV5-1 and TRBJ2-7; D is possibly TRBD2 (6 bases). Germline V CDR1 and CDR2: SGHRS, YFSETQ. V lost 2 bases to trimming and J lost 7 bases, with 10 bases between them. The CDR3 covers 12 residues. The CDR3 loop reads CASSLQAGEQYF. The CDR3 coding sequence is TGCGCCAGCAGCTTACAGGCGGGGGAGCAGTACTTC.

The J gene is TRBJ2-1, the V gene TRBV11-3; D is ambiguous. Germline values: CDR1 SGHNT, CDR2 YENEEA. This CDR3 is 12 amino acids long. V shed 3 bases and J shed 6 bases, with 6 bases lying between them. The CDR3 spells CASSFRINEQFF. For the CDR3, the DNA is TGTGCCAGCAGCTTCAGGATCAATGAGCAGTTCTTC.

The CDR3 nucleotides read TGTGCCAGCAGCAATACAGGGGGTATTAATGAAAAACTGTTTTTT. This translates into CASSNTGGINEKLFF. The V and J genes are TRBV7-9 and TRBJ1-4; 8 bases fit TRBD1. V gave up 5 bases and J gave up 4 bases; unmatched junction bases: 6. Germline V gene lookup returns CDR1 SEHNR and CDR2 FQNEAQ (reference sequence). This CDR3 has 15 amino acids.

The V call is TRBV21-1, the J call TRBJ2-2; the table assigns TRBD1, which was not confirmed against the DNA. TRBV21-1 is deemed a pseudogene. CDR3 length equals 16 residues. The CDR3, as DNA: TGTGCCAGCAGCAAAGGGGCAGGGGCCTGGACCGGGGAGCTGTTTTTT. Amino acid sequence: CASSKGAGAWTGELFF.

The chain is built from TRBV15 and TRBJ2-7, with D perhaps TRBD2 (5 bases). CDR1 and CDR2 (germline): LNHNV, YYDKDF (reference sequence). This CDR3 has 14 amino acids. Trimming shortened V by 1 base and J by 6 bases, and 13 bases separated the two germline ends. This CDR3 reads CATSRVGDLGEQYF. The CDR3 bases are TGTGCCACCAGCAGAGTCGGGGATTTGGGCGAGCAGTACTTC. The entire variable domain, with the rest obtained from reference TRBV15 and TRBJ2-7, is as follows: DAMVIQNPRYQVTQFGKPVTLSCSQTLNHNVMYWYQQKSSQAPKLLFHYYDKDFNNEADTPDNFQSRRPNTSFCFLDIRSPGLGDTAMYLCATSRVGDLGEQYFGPGTRLTVT.

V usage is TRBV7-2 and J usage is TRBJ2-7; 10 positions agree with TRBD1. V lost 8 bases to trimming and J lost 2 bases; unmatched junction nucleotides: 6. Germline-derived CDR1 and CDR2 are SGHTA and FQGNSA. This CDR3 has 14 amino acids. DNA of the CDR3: TGTGCCAGCCGAACTGGGACAGGGGCCTACGAGCAGTACTTC. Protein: CASRTGTGAYEQYF.

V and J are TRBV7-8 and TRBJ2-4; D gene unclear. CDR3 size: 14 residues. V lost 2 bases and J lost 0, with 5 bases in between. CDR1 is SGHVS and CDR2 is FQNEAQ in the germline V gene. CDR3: CASSLTGAKNIQYF. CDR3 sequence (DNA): TGTGCCAGCAGCTTAACGGGAGCCAAAAACATTCAGTACTTC. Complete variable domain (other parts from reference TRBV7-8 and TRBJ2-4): GAGVSQSPRYKVAKRGQDVALRCDPISGHVSLFWYQQALGQGPEFLTYFQNEAQLDKSGLPSDRFFAERPEGSVSTLKIQRTQQEDSAVYLCASSLTGAKNIQYFGAGTRLSVL.

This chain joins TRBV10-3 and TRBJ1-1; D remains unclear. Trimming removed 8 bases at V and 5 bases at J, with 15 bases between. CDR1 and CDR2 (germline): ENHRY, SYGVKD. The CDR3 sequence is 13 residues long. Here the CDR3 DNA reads TGTGCCATCGGGGAGGGCTCTGTGACTGAAGCTTTCTTT. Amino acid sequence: CAIGEGSVTEAFF.

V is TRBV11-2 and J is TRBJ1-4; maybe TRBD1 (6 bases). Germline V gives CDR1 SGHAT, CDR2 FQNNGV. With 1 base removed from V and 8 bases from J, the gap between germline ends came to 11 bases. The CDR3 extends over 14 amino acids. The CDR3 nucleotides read TGTGCCAGCAGCTTAGCCAGGGGATTCGAAAAACTGTTTTTT. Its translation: CASSLARGFEKLFF.

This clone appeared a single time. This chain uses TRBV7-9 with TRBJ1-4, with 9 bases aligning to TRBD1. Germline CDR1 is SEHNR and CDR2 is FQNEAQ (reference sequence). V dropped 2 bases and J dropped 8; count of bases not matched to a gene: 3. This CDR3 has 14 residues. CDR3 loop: CASSLFGTGEKLFF. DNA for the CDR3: TGTGCCAGCAGCTTATTCGGGACAGGGGAAAAACTGTTTTTT.